These 11 T cell receptor beta chains originate from one sample sequenced in a study of T cell repertoires in cytomegalovirus infection. The antigens these receptors bind are not known. TCRdb re-called the reads through MiXCR, storing one row per CDR3 protein. The sample has some 900,000 distinct CDR3 sequences, around a third seen once. The source was cultured CD8+ T cells from PBMCs, collected from culture after CMV antigen stimulation. The receptor set was obtained from a human donor in good health (CMV status not recorded). Some clones in this sample may be carry-over from other donors' samples.

V usage is TRBV12-3 or TRBV12-4 and J usage is TRBJ2-7; TRBD1 agrees at 7 bases. V gave up 1 base and J gave up 4 bases; unmatched junction bases: 13. CDR3 length equals 17 residues. In DNA form, the CDR3 reads TGTGCCAGCAGTTTAGATCTTGGACAGGTCCCCTTTTACGAGCAGTACGTC. Protein sequence: CASSLDLGQVPFYEQYV.

CDR3 nucleotides: TGTGCCAGCAGTTACTCGAGAGGGTTAAGGGAGCTGTTTTTT. Protein product: CASSYSRGLRELFF. This chain joins TRBV6-8 and TRBJ2-2; D might be TRBD2 (5 bases). Germline assignment: CDR1 MNHGY and CDR2 SAAAGT. This CDR3 has 14 residues. V was pared by 0 bases and J by 9 bases, with 11 bases between.

This clonotype was found a few times. The chain employs TRBV5-4 and TRBJ1-6; TRBD1 might be the D (6 bases). V gave up 2 bases and J gave up 10 bases, with 16 bases separating them. Germline values: CDR1 SGHNT, CDR2 YYREEE (reference sequence). The CDR3 has 15 amino acids. CDR3 bases: TGTGCCAGCAGCTTTCTCGGACAGAAAGAATCACCCCTCCACTTT. This codes for CASSFLGQKESPLHF.

In this sample, this clonotype turned up many times. The genes are TRBV7-2 and TRBJ1-1; the match to TRBD1 covers 8 bases. CDR1 SGHTA and CDR2 FQGNSA come from the germline V gene. The V and J ends lost 10 bases and 2 bases, in that order; junction bases with no gene match: 6. The CDR3 is 13 amino acids. In DNA, the CDR3 is TGTGCCACCGCGACAGGGGCCAACACTGAAGCTTTCTTT. Its translation: CATATGANTEAFF.

This chain joins TRBV4-1 and TRBJ2-1; 8 nucleotides agree with TRBD2. Germline V gives CDR1 MGHRA, CDR2 YSYEKL. The CDR3 has 17 residues. Trimming took 2 bases from V and 10 from J; bases not matched to a gene: 16. The CDR3: CASSQRPSAGGVGEQFF. The CDR3, as DNA: TGCGCCAGCAGCCAACGTCCGTCGGCGGGGGGCGTGGGGGAGCAGTTCTTC.

In this sample, this clonotype turned up a few times. The rearrangement links TRBV4-1 to TRBJ2-1; TRBD2 is a possible D gene (5 bases). The CDR3 length is 15 residues. Trimming cost V 0 bases and J 2 bases, with 8 bases left between them. The germline gives CDR1 MGHRA, CDR2 YSYEKL. The CDR3, as DNA: TGCGCCAGCAGCCAAGAACTAGTCACCTACAATGAGCAGTTCTTC. Residues: CASSQELVTYNEQFF.

This clonotype has at least ten counts. V gene TRBV20-1 combines with J gene TRBJ1-2; D remains unclear. The CDR3 consists of 12 residues. CDR1 DFQATT and CDR2 SNEGSKA come from the germline V gene (reference sequence). Trimming stripped 0 bases from V and 2 bases from J, with 4 bases between. Written as DNA, the CDR3 is TGCAGTGCTAGAGACGGGAACTATGGCTACACCTTC. This gives the protein CSARDGNYGYTF.

This clonotype was seen ten or more times. This chain connects TRBV7-4 to TRBJ2-3; 12 bases fit TRBD2. The CDR3 runs 16 residues. V dropped 4 bases and J dropped 5; count of bases not matched to a gene: 7. Germline values: CDR1 SGHVT, CDR2 SQSDAQ. The CDR3 DNA follows: TGTGCCAGCAGCTCCCGCCTAGCGGGGGGGCGAGATACGCAGTATTTT. This codes for CASSSRLAGGRDTQYF.

V usage is TRBV6-1 and J usage is TRBJ1-2; D possibly corresponds to TRBD1 (5 bases). The V and J ends lost 8 bases and 4 bases respectively, with 8 bases between them. The CDR3 totals 11 residues. Germline V gene lookup returns CDR1 MNHNS and CDR2 SASEGT. CDR3 sequence reads: CASVRAYGYTF. In DNA form, the CDR3 reads TGTGCCAGCGTCAGGGCCTATGGCTACACCTTC.

This clonotype was seen only a few times. The gene calls are TRBV27 and TRBJ2-7; no clear D gene. This CDR3 region has 14 residues. Trimming shortened V by 7 bases and J by 0 bases, and 13 bases separated the two germline ends. The germline gives CDR1 MNHEY, CDR2 SMNVEV (reference sequence). CDR3 DNA sequence: TGTGCCAGCAAGGCTTTGGTCAGCTCCTACGAGCAGTACGTC. Protein: CASKALVSSYEQYV.

This clonotype was detected once. This rearrangement joins TRBV7-9 to TRBJ2-2, with D maybe TRBD2 (7 bases). Germline lookup yields CDR1 SEHNR and CDR2 FQNEAQ (reference sequence). V was shortened by 0 bases and J by 5 bases, with 13 bases between the two germline ends. The CDR3 is made up of 16 amino acids. The CDR3 region is CASSLAAQGGTGELFF. Written as DNA, the CDR3 is TGTGCCAGCAGCTTAGCAGCACAGGGAGGGACCGGGGAGCTGTTTTTT.